The 27 T cell receptor beta chains given below trace back to one sample, sequenced in a study of technical replicates of blood from a handful of donors. Sequencing was performed with immunoSEQ multiplex PCR; in TCRdb, only in-frame clones are kept and a portion is missing. This table has some 70,000 clones, about 97% appearing once. Specimen: T cells isolated from PBMCs. The receptors were gathered from a human donor in good health.

This sequence joins TRBV7-2 and TRBJ1-2; 7 bases agree with TRBD1. The CDR3 is 17 amino acids. Trimming at V came to 2 bases and at J to 0 bases, leaving 9 bases not matched to a gene. Germline V CDR1 and CDR2: SGHTA, FQGNSA. In DNA form, the CDR3 reads TGTGCCAGCAGCTTAATCGGACAGGCAATTACTAACTATGGCTACACCTTC. Translating it yields CASSLIGQAITNYGYTF.

This chain uses TRBV5-1 with TRBJ1-4; D is undetermined. V was trimmed by 0 bases and J by 0 bases, leaving 6 bases between them. The germline V gene has CDR1 SGHRS and CDR2 YFSETQ. The CDR3 consists of 15 residues. This CDR3 reads CASSLDTATNEKLFF. DNA for the CDR3: TGCGCCAGCAGCTTGGACACAGCAACTAATGAAAAACTGTTTTTT.

Only a few counts were recorded for this clone. The genes are TRBV6-1 and TRBJ1-1; 8 bases agree with TRBD1. The CDR3 covers 14 residues. Germline V gene lookup returns CDR1 MNHNS and CDR2 SASEGT. Germline trimming cut 2 bases from V and 7 bases from J; bases unmatched to any gene: 6. The CDR3 here is CASSEWGTGGEAFF. DNA of the CDR3: TGTGCCAGCAGTGAATGGGGCACAGGGGGTGAAGCTTTCTTT.

The V and J genes are TRBV10-2 and TRBJ2-7; 8 bases fit TRBD2. This CDR3 contains 17 residues. CDR1 is WSHSY, CDR2 SAAADI, per germline. V gave up 6 bases and J gave up 0 bases; unmatched junction bases: 13. The DNA of the CDR3 is TGCGCCAGCAGACCGAGTCGGGGAAGCGGGAGCTCCTACGAGCAGTACTTC. Translation gives CASRPSRGSGSSYEQYF.

This chain uses TRBV19 with TRBJ2-2; 10 bases are shared with TRBD2. CDR1 and CDR2 from the germline V gene are LNHDA and SQIVND (reference sequence). This CDR3 has 15 residues. Trimming removed 5 bases from V and 4 bases from J; junction bases left unmatched: 4. CDR3 DNA sequence: TGTGCCAGTAGTCTTATAGCGGGAGGCACCGGGGAGCTGTTTTTT. Amino acid sequence: CASSLIAGGTGELFF.

The chain combines TRBV7-3 with TRBJ2-1; a weak D match, TRBD1 (6 bases). The ends were cut back, 5 bases at V and 8 bases at J, with 16 bases in the middle. Per the germline V gene, CDR1 is SGHTA and CDR2 is FQGTGA. There are 14 residues in the CDR3. The CDR3 loop is CASSQRLGAHEQFF. CDR3 in DNA: TGTGCCAGCAGCCAGCGGTTGGGGGCCCATGAGCAGTTCTTC.

The rearrangement uses TRBV11-3 and TRBJ1-1, with D hard to call. The germline V and J ends were trimmed by 1 base and 11 bases, with 8 bases remaining between them. Germline lookup yields CDR1 SGHNT and CDR2 YENEEA. This CDR3 has 11 residues. CDR3 amino acids: CASSLGEEAFF. The DNA for the CDR3 is TGTGCCAGCAGCTTAGGTGAAGAGGCTTTCTTT.

This sequence joins TRBV4-2 and TRBJ2-7, with TRBD1 matching 11 bases. Germline values: CDR1 LGHNA, CDR2 YNFKEQ. CDR3 length equals 16 residues. With 0 bases clipped from V and 3 bases from J, the junction kept 4 bases outside the gene matches. In DNA form, the CDR3 reads TGTGCCAGCAGCCAAGAAACCGGGACAGGGGGCTACGAGCAGTACTTC. This translates into CASSQETGTGGYEQYF.

V usage is TRBV5-1 and J usage is TRBJ1-1; 7 bases fit TRBD1. This CDR3 comprises 14 residues. V was pared by 3 bases and J by 4 bases, with 6 bases of the junction left unmatched. CDR1 and CDR2 (germline): SGHRS, YFSETQ. As DNA, the CDR3 is TGCGCCAGCAGCTCCTACCCAGGGGGCACTGAAGCTTTCTTT. It yields the protein CASSSYPGGTEAFF.

In DNA form, the CDR3 reads TGTGCCAGCAGCCGAGCACTAGCGGGAAGCTACAATGAGCAGTTCTTC. It codes for CASSRALAGSYNEQFF. The V and J genes are TRBV14 and TRBJ2-1, with 10 bases lining up with TRBD2. In germline, CDR1 is SGHDN, CDR2 FVKESK. V lost 4 bases, J lost 3 bases, and 6 bases stayed unmatched. CDR3 size: 16 residues.

This clone showed up just once. The rearrangement links TRBV7-9 to TRBJ1-2; D not certain. V was pared by 5 bases and J by 5 bases, with 9 bases between. Germline V lookup: CDR1 SEHNR, CDR2 FQNEAQ (reference sequence). The CDR3 is 12 amino acids. CDR3 loop: CASSTGVYGYTF. DNA of the CDR3: TGTGCCAGCAGCACCGGGGTGTATGGCTACACCTTC.

This clone has only one observation. The chain employs TRBV7-9 and TRBJ2-2; D is undetermined. This CDR3 contains 16 residues. The germline gives CDR1 SEHNR, CDR2 FQNEAQ (reference sequence). Trimming removed 2 bases from V and 1 base from J, with 11 bases in between. CDR3 amino acids: CASSLTGSMNTGELFF. The CDR3 DNA reads as TGTGCCAGCAGCTTAACGGGTTCGATGAACACCGGGGAGCTGTTTTTT. The whole variable domain, filled in from reference TRBV7-9 and TRBJ2-2, reads DTGVSQNPRHKITKRGQNVTFRCDPISEHNRLYWYRQTLGQGPEFLTYFQNEAQLEKSRLLSDRFSAERPKGSFSTLEIQRTEQGDSAMYLCASSLTGSMNTGELFFGEGSRLTVL.

This chain joins TRBV6-5 and TRBJ1-1; D is uncertain. Germline V CDR1 and CDR2: MNHEY, SVGAGI. The CDR3 has 13 residues. Trimming shortened V by 2 bases and J by 6 bases, and 10 bases separated the two germline ends. CDR3 nucleotides: TGTGCCAGCAGTTACGGCATTCGGGCTGAAGCTTTCTTT. Its translation is CASSYGIRAEAFF.

The gene calls are TRBV19 and TRBJ1-2; tentative D call: TRBD1 (5 bases). Germline values: CDR1 LNHDA, CDR2 SQIVND (reference sequence). This CDR3 is 13 amino acids long. Trimming took 7 bases from V and 8 from J, leaving 17 bases between them. For the CDR3, the DNA is TGTGCCAGTAAGGGAAGGGGATGGGTCGGCTACACCTTC. Its protein product is CASKGRGWVGYTF.

This chain links TRBV7-8 with TRBJ2-7; the match to TRBD2 covers 11 bases. Germline loops: CDR1 SGHVS, CDR2 FQNEAQ. V trimming: 3 bases; J trimming: 5 bases; junction bases outside the gene matches: 15. CDR3 length: 18 residues. The CDR3 sequence: CASSFSQLAGGLVHEQYF. The DNA of the CDR3 is TGTGCCAGCAGCTTTTCCCAATTAGCGGGAGGGCTAGTCCACGAGCAGTACTTC.

The chain carries TRBV18 and TRBJ2-7; no reliable D call. The V and J ends lost 2 bases and 2 bases respectively, with 19 bases between them. The CDR3 loop spans 17 amino acids. Germline V gene lookup returns CDR1 KGHSH and CDR2 LQKENI. This CDR3 reads CASSPEVWKHTTYEQYF. The CDR3 DNA reads as TGTGCCAGCTCACCAGAGGTTTGGAAGCATACCACCTACGAGCAGTACTTC.

The V and J genes are TRBV7-9 and TRBJ2-2; TRBD2 matches at 8 bases. Trimming removed 3 bases from V and 0 bases from J; junction bases left unmatched: 0. The germline V gene has CDR1 SEHNR and CDR2 FQNEAQ (reference sequence). CDR3 length: 15 amino acids. The DNA for the CDR3 is TGTGCCAGCAGCTTGGGACTAGCGAACACCGGGGAGCTGTTTTTT. As protein: CASSLGLANTGELFF.

The CDR3 DNA sequence: TGCAGCGGAAGATCACCGGGACAGGGGGCGGCTGGAGCTTTCTTT. It is translated as CSGRSPGQGAAGAFF. This chain links TRBV29-1 with TRBJ1-1, with 12 bases aligning to TRBD1. The V and J ends lost 7 bases and 10 bases, in that order; junction bases with no gene match: 16. This CDR3 region has 15 residues. Per the germline V gene, CDR1 is SQVTM and CDR2 is ANQGSEA.

The chain carries TRBV6-5 and TRBJ2-5, with a weak D call TRBD2 (5 bases). The germline gives CDR1 MNHEY, CDR2 SVGAGI. Trimming left V 5 bases short and J 5 bases short, with 18 bases between. This CDR3 has 15 residues. The CDR3 DNA is TGTGCCAGCAGTAGAGAGGGAGTAAGTGTGGAGACCCAGTACTTC. Translated, it gives CASSREGVSVETQYF.

The chain is built from TRBV4-1 and TRBJ2-7, with TRBD2 identical over 8 bases. Germline V lookup: CDR1 MGHRA, CDR2 YSYEKL. This CDR3 is built from 14 residues. Germline trimming cut 5 bases from V and 2 bases from J; bases unmatched to any gene: 5. The DNA of the CDR3 is TGCGCCAGCAGCTATAGCGGGGAAACCTACGAGCAGTACTTC. This sequence encodes CASSYSGETYEQYF.

The chain couples TRBV13 to TRBJ2-1; the match to TRBD2 covers 9 bases. After removal of 5 bases from V and 9 bases from J, the junction contained 14 bases not matched to a gene. CDR3 length equals 16 residues. The germline CDR1 and CDR2 sequences are PRHDT and FYEKMQ (reference sequence). This CDR3 is CASSRGNGLATGEQFF. Here the CDR3 DNA reads TGTGCCAGCAGCCGAGGGAATGGACTAGCGACGGGTGAGCAGTTCTTC.

The chain recombines TRBV29-1 with TRBJ2-7; 9 nucleotides line up with TRBD1. The CDR3 spans 14 residues. Looked up from germline, CDR1 is SQVTM and CDR2 is ANQGSEA. Trimming cost V 0 bases and J 3 bases; bases outside gene matches: 3. The chain's CDR3 is CSVEDQGQGYEQYF. As DNA, the CDR3 is TGCAGCGTTGAAGATCAGGGACAGGGCTACGAGCAGTACTTC.

This chain links TRBV5-4 with TRBJ1-1; D is uncertain. The CDR3 length is 14 residues. The germline gives CDR1 SGHNT, CDR2 YYREEE (reference sequence). The V end was cut by 4 bases, the J end by 7 bases, with 17 bases between. CDR3 loop: CASSLVGERYEAFF. The CDR3 DNA reads TGTGCCAGCAGCCTCGTGGGAGAGCGTTATGAAGCTTTCTTT.

This rearrangement joins TRBV7-3 to TRBJ2-7; 7 bases fit TRBD2. CDR1 is SGHTA and CDR2 is FQGTGA in the germline V gene. CDR3 length equals 13 residues. V shed 5 bases and J 4 bases; nucleotides not matched to a gene: 5. The CDR3 is CASSQDGGYEQYF. CDR3 nucleotides: TGTGCCAGCAGCCAAGACGGGGGGTACGAGCAGTACTTC. The variable domain in full, with the rest retrieved from reference TRBV7-3 and TRBJ2-7, is GAGVSQTPSNKVTEKGKYVELRCDPISGHTALYWYRQSLGQGPEFLIYFQGTGAADDSGLPNDRFFAVRPEGSVSTLKIQRTERGDSAVYLCASSQDGGYEQYFGPGTRLTVT.

The chain is built from TRBV6-1 and TRBJ1-1; no reliable D call. Trimming removed 7 bases from V and 6 bases from J, with 15 bases in between. CDR3 length: 13 residues. Germline CDR1 is MNHNS and CDR2 is SASEGT. CDR3 protein: CASTRGSSPEAFF. The CDR3 DNA reads TGTGCCAGCACCCGTGGCAGTTCTCCTGAAGCTTTCTTT.

V gene TRBV7-2 combines with J gene TRBJ2-7, with TRBD1 matching 7 bases. Germline V gene lookup returns CDR1 SGHTA and CDR2 FQGNSA. With 0 bases clipped from V and 5 bases from J, the junction kept 7 bases outside the gene matches. This CDR3 contains 15 residues. The CDR3: CASSLAWETGDEQYF. The CDR3 coding sequence is TGTGCCAGCAGCTTAGCATGGGAAACAGGGGACGAGCAGTACTTC.

The chain is built from TRBV18 and TRBJ1-2, with a possible D match to TRBD1 (5 bases). CDR3 length equals 14 residues. Germline V gene lookup returns CDR1 KGHSH and CDR2 LQKENI. V was cut by 0 bases and J by 4 bases, with 9 bases left in between. CDR3: CASSPPDKLYGYTF. CDR3 coding DNA: TGTGCCAGCTCACCACCGGACAAACTCTATGGCTACACCTTC.